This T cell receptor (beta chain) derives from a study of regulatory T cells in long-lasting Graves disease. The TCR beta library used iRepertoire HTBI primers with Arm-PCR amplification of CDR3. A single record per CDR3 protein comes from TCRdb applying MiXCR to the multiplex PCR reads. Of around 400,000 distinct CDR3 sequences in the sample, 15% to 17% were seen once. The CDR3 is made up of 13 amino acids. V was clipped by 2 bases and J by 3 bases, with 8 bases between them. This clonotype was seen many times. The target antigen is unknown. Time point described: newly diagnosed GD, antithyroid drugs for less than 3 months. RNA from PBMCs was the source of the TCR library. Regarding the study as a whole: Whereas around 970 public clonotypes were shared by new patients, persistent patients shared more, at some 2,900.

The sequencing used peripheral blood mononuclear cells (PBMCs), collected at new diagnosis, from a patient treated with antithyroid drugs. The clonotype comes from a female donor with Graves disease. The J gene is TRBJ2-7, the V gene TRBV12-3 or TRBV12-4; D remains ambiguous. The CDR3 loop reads CASSLQSGYEQYF. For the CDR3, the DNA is TGTGCCAGCAGTTTACAGAGTGGCTACGAGCAGTACTTC.